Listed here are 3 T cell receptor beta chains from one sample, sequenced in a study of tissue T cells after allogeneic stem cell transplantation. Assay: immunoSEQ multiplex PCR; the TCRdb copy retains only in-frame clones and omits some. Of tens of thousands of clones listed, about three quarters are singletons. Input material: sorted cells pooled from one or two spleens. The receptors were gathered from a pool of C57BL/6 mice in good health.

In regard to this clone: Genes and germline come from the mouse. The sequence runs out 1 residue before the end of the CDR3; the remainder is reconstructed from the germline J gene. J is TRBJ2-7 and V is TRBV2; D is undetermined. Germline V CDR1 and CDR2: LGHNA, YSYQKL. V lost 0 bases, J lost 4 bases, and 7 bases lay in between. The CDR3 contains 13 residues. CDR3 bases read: TGTGCCAGCAGCCAAGAGTCTGGTTATGAACAGTAC. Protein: CASSQESGYEQY. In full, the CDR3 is CASSQESGYEQYF.

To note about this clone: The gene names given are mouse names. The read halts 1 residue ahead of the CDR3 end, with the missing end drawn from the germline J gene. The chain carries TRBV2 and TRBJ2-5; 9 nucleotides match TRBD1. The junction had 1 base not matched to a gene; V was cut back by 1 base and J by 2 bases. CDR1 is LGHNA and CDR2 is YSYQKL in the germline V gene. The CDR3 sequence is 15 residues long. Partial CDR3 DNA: TGTGCCAGCAGCCAAGTACAGGGGGCCCAAGACACCCAGTAC. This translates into CASSQVQGAQDTQY. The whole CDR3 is CASSQVQGAQDTQYF.

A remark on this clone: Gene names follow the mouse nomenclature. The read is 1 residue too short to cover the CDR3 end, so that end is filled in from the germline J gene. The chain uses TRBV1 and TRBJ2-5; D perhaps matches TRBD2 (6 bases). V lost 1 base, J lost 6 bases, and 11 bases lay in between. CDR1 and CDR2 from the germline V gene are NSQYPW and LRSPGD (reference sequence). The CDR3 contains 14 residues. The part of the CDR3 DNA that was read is TGCACCTGCAGTGCAGGGCTGGGGAGGGACACCCAGTAC. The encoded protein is CTCSAGLGRDTQY. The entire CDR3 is CTCSAGLGRDTQYF.